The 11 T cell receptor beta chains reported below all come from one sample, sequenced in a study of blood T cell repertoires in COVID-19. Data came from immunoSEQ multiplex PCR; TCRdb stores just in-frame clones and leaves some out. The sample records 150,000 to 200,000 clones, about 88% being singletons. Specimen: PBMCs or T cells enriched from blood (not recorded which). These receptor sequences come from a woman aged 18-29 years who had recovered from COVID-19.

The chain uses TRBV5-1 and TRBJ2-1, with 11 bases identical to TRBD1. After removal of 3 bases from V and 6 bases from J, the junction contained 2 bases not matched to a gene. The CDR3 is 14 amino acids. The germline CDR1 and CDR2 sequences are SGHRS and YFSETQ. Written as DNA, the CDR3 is TGCGCCAGCAGCTCCGGGACAGGGGGCAATGAGCAGTTCTTC. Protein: CASSSGTGGNEQFF.

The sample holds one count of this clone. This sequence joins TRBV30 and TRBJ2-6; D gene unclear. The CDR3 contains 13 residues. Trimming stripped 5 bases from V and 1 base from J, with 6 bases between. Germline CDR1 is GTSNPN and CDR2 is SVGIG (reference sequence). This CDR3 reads CAWQTSGANVLTF. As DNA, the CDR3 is TGTGCCTGGCAGACTTCTGGGGCCAACGTCCTGACTTTC.

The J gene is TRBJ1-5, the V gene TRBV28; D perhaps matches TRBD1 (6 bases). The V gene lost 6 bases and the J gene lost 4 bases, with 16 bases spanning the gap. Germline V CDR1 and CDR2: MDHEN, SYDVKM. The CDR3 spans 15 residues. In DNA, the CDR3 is TGTGCCAGCAGCTATAGACAGGAGGCTAATCAGCCCCAGCATTTT. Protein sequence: CASSYRQEANQPQHF.

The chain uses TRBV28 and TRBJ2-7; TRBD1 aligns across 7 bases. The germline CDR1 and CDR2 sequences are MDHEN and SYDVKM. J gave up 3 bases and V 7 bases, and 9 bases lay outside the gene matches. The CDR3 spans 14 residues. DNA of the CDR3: TGTGCCAGCAACAGGGGATTTTCGGGCTACGAGCAGTACTTC. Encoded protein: CASNRGFSGYEQYF.

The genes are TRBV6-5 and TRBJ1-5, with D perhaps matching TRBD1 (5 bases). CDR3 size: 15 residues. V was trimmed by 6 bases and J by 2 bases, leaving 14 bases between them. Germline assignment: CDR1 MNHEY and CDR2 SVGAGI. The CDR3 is CASSTLGGGNQPQHF. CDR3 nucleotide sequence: TGTGCCAGCAGCACCCTCGGGGGGGGCAATCAGCCCCAGCATTTT.

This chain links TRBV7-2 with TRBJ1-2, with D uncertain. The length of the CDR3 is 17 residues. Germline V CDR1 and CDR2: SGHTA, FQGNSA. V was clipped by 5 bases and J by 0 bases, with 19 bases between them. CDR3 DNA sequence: TGTGCCAGCAGCCATCCTAAACGTACGGTGACTAACTATGGCTACACCTTC. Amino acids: CASSHPKRTVTNYGYTF.

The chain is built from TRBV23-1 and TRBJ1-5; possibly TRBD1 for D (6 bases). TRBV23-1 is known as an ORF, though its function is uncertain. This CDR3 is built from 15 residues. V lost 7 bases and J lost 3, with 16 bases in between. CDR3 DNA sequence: TGCGCCAGCAACAGGAGGGGGGGTTACAATCAGCCCCAGCATTTT. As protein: CASNRRGGYNQPQHF.

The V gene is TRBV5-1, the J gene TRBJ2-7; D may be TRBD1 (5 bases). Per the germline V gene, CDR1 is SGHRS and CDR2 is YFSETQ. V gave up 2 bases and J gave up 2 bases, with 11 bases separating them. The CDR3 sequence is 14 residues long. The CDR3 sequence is CASSFPDTTYEQYF. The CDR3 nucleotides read TGCGCCAGCAGCTTTCCGGACACGACCTACGAGCAGTACTTC. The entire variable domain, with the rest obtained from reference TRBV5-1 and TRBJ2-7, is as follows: KAGVTQTPRYLIKTRGQQVTLSCSPISGHRSVSWYQQTPGQGLQFLFEYFSETQRNKGNFPGRFSGRQFSNSRSEMNVSTLELGDSALYLCASSFPDTTYEQYFGPGTRLTVT.

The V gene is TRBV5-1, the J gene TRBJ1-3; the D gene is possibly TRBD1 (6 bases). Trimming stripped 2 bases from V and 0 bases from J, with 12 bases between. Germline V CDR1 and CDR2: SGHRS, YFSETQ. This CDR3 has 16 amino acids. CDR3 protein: CASSFGGPSSGNTIYF. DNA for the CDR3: TGCGCCAGCAGCTTCGGGGGGCCCAGCTCTGGAAACACCATATATTTT.

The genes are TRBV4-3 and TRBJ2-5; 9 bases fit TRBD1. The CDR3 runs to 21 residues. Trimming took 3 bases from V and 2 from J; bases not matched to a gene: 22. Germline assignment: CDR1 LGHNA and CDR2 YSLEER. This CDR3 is CASSQGRSPPGTGTIQETQYF. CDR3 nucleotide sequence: TGCGCCAGCAGCCAGGGGAGGAGCCCACCCGGGACAGGGACTATACAAGAGACCCAGTACTTC.

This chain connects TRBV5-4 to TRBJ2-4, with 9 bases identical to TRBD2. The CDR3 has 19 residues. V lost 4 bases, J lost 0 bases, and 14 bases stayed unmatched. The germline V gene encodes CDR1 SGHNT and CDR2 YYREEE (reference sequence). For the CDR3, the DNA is TGTGCCAGCAGCAGAGAGTTAGCGGGAGTAGCTGAAGCCAAAAACATTCAGTACTTC. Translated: CASSRELAGVAEAKNIQYF. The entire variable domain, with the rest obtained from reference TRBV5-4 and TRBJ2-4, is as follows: ETGVTQSPTHLIKTRGQQVTLRCSSQSGHNTVSWYQQALGQGPQFIFQYYREEENGRGNFPPRFSGLQFPNYSSELNVNALELDDSALYLCASSRELAGVAEAKNIQYFGAGTRLSVL.